These 16 T cell receptor beta chains were all obtained from the same sample, sequenced in a study of post-analysis software for immune sequencing data. Prepared libraries of TCR beta cDNA carried unique molecular identifiers. TCRdb itself ran the PCR reads through MiXCR, one entry per CDR3 protein. Altogether more than 350,000 distinct CDR3 sequences are present, 30% to 45% being singletons, with the ten largest covering approximately 7.6%. The antigens of these receptors remain unknown. Study results and limitations: With TRBV5-6, TRBV5-1 and TRBV20-1 included, several TRBV segments were more frequent in patients than in controls.

The sample consisted of blood. Receptors were obtained from a girl aged 2 to 10 with multiple sclerosis.

The V call is TRBV10-3, the J call TRBJ2-7; TRBD1 is a possible D gene (5 bases). V lost 2 bases and J lost 1, with 15 bases in between. CDR1 and CDR2 (germline): ENHRY, SYGVKD. The CDR3 spans 16 residues. CDR3 region: CAISEERGFGSYEQYF. The CDR3 bases are TGTGCCATCAGTGAGGAAAGGGGTTTTGGATCCTACGAGCAGTACTTC.

This chain joins TRBV27 and TRBJ2-5; TRBD2 matches at 14 bases. Trimming removed 3 bases from V and 11 bases from J; junction bases left unmatched: 11. CDR1 and CDR2 (germline): MNHEY, SMNVEV (reference sequence). The CDR3 runs 16 residues. CDR3 DNA: TGTGCCAGCAGTTTTGTTTTAGGGACTAGCGGGAGAGAGCAGTACTTC. This sequence encodes CASSFVLGTSGREQYF.

The V gene is TRBV28, the J gene TRBJ2-3; 11 nucleotides agree with TRBD2. The junction had 14 bases not matched to a gene; V was cut back by 6 bases and J by 0 bases. The CDR3 has 19 amino acids. Germline loops: CDR1 MDHEN, CDR2 SYDVKM. The CDR3 protein is CASSYLGLAGGGSTDTQYF. The DNA for the CDR3 is TGTGCCAGCAGCTACCTGGGGCTAGCGGGAGGAGGTAGCACAGATACGCAGTATTTT.

This sequence joins TRBV5-1 and TRBJ2-5, with 13 bases that match TRBD2. Germline V lookup: CDR1 SGHRS, CDR2 YFSETQ. The CDR3 is 16 amino acids. V trimming: 5 bases; J trimming: 3 bases; junction bases outside the gene matches: 7. CDR3 amino acids: CASRQTSGGAEETQYF. CDR3 nucleotides: TGCGCCAGCAGACAAACTAGCGGGGGGGCGGAAGAGACCCAGTACTTC.

V and J are TRBV7-2 and TRBJ1-4; D ambiguous. Trimming removed 1 base at V and 7 bases at J, with 16 bases between. Germline lookup yields CDR1 SGHTA and CDR2 FQGNSA. The length of the CDR3 is 16 residues. As DNA, the CDR3 is TGTGCCAGCAGCTTAGAGTTACGGTCCGTAGGTGAAAAACTGTTTTTT. Protein product: CASSLELRSVGEKLFF.

The CDR3 sequence: CSARESQNIQYF. In DNA form, the CDR3 reads TGCAGTGCTAGAGAGTCCCAAAACATTCAGTACTTC. V is TRBV20-1 and J is TRBJ2-4; D not certain. Germline lookup yields CDR1 DFQATT and CDR2 SNEGSKA (reference sequence). V was trimmed by 0 bases and J by 5 bases, leaving 5 bases between them. This CDR3 spans 12 amino acids.

The chain couples TRBV12-5 to TRBJ2-7; a possible D gene is TRBD1 (5 bases). The CDR3 runs 12 residues. Germline-derived CDR1 and CDR2 are LGHNT and FRNRAP. Deletions cut 2 bases from V and 4 bases from J, with 6 bases between. CDR3 DNA: TGTGCTAGTGGTTTGAGACAGTACGAGCAGTACTTC. Residues: CASGLRQYEQYF. Full variable domain (missing parts from reference TRBV12-5 and TRBJ2-7): DARVTQTPRHKVTEMGQEVTMRCQPILGHNTVFWYRQTMMQGLELLAYFRNRAPLDDSGMPKDRFSAEMPDATLATLKIQPSEPRDSAVYFCASGLRQYEQYFGPGTRLTVT.

J is TRBJ2-5 and V is TRBV5-5; no clear D gene. This CDR3 has 13 residues. The V gene lost 0 bases and the J gene lost 6 bases, with 9 bases spanning the gap. Germline values: CDR1 SGHKS, CDR2 YYEKEE (reference sequence). CDR3 DNA sequence: TGTGCCAGCAGCTTGGAGCCCACAAAGACCCAGTACTTC. Residues: CASSLEPTKTQYF. The variable domain in full, with the rest retrieved from reference TRBV5-5 and TRBJ2-5, is DAGVTQSPTHLIKTRGQQVTLRCSPISGHKSVSWYQQVLGQGPQFIFQYYEKEERGRGNFPDRFSARQFPNYSSELNVNALLLGDSALYLCASSLEPTKTQYFGPGTRLLVL.

This chain links TRBV12-3 or TRBV12-4 with TRBJ1-1; 9 bases line up with TRBD1. The length of the CDR3 is 16 residues. V shed 5 bases and J 7 bases; nucleotides not matched to a gene: 14. CDR3 amino acids: CASSQEGTGRVFEAFF. In DNA form, the CDR3 reads TGTGCCAGCAGTCAGGAGGGGACAGGGAGAGTTTTTGAAGCTTTCTTT.

The chain couples TRBV29-1 to TRBJ2-1; no definite D call. The CDR3 runs to 13 residues. Per germline, CDR1 SQVTM and CDR2 ANQGSEA. V was cut by 2 bases and J by 8 bases, with 13 bases left in between. This CDR3 is CSVEFQIGHEQFF. CDR3 coding DNA: TGCAGCGTTGAATTTCAAATCGGCCATGAGCAGTTCTTC.

In DNA form, the CDR3 reads TGCAGCGTTGACAGAAGGGGTGGACGGTCAGATGGCTACACCTTC. This sequence encodes CSVDRRGGRSDGYTF. The chain joins TRBV29-1 to TRBJ1-2, with D possibly being TRBD1 (5 bases). The CDR3 extends over 15 amino acids. Trimming removed 3 bases at V and 6 bases at J, with 20 bases between. Germline CDR1 SQVTM, CDR2 ANQGSEA.

The chain carries TRBV3-1 and TRBJ2-7, with a weak D call TRBD1 (6 bases). The J call is in doubt because the DNA end fits TRBJ2-5 better. The CDR3 sequence is 15 residues long. Germline values: CDR1 LGHDT, CDR2 YNNKEL (reference sequence). The CDR3 protein is CASSPGTIKGETQYF. CDR3 nucleotide sequence: TGTGCCAGCAGCCCCGGGACAATCAAAGGGGAGACCCAGTACTTC.

The genes are TRBV7-2 and TRBJ1-2, with a possible D match to TRBD1 (5 bases). This CDR3 is 14 amino acids long. Looked up from germline, CDR1 is SGHTA and CDR2 is FQGNSA. The ends were cut back, 1 base at V and 6 bases at J, with 12 bases in the middle. CDR3 DNA: TGTGCCAGCAGCTTAGAGCCAGGGACTCATGGCTACACCTTC. Translated: CASSLEPGTHGYTF.

V gene TRBV20-1 combines with J gene TRBJ2-1; TRBD2 matches 8 bases. The CDR3 runs 16 residues. With V trimmed by 2 bases and J by 4 bases, 10 bases remained unmatched. Germline CDR1 DFQATT, CDR2 SNEGSKA (reference sequence). The CDR3 here is CSARYGSGTVYNEQFF. CDR3 sequence (DNA): TGCAGTGCTAGATATGGTAGCGGGACCGTTTACAATGAGCAGTTCTTC.

This clonotype was seen only a few times. The V gene is TRBV20-1, the J gene TRBJ1-5; 10 nucleotides agree with TRBD1. CDR1 DFQATT and CDR2 SNEGSKA come from the germline V gene (reference sequence). With 5 bases clipped from V and 6 bases from J, the junction kept 7 bases outside the gene matches. This CDR3 has 14 amino acids. Written as DNA, the CDR3 is TGCAGTGCTCGACGTGGACAGGGGGGTCAGCCCCAGCATTTT. It encodes CSARRGQGGQPQHF.

This clonotype was seen once. V and J are TRBV20-1 and TRBJ2-4; D unclear. The closer fit of TRBJ2-5 to the DNA end suggests the J call may be wrong. The CDR3 runs 14 residues. In germline, CDR1 is DFQATT, CDR2 SNEGSKA (reference sequence). The DNA of the CDR3 is TGCAGTGCTAGAGGTGAACCGCCCCAAGAGACCCAGTACTTC. This translates into CSARGEPPQETQYF.